One and the same sample provided the 12 T cell receptor beta chains below, sequenced in a study of graft-versus-host responses after intestinal transplantation. Libraries were prepared by immunoSEQ multiplex PCR; TCRdb keeps only in-frame clonotypes and omits some of them. The data contain fewer than 20,000 clones, just under 95% of them seen just once; the ten biggest clones take up about 0.8%. Sequenced material: PBMCs, taken 23 days after intestinal transplant. The receptors come from a human patient who received an intestinal transplant, so some T cells may come from the graft donor.

V and J are TRBV7-6 and TRBJ2-5; the match to TRBD2 covers 9 bases. This CDR3 spans 15 amino acids. The J segment lost 5 bases and the V segment lost 4 bases, leaving 8 bases of the junction unmatched. CDR1 is SGHVS and CDR2 is FNYEAQ in the germline V gene. CDR3 DNA: TGTGCCAGCAGCTCCCCTAGCGGGATGGGTGAGACCCAGTACTTC. It codes for CASSSPSGMGETQYF. Supplemented by reference TRBV7-6 and TRBJ2-5, the full variable domain reads GAGVSQSPRYKVTKRGQDVALRCDPISGHVSLYWYRQALGQGPEFLTYFNYEAQQDKSGLPNDRFSAERPEGSISTLTIQRTEQRDSAMYRCASSSPSGMGETQYFGPGTRLLVL.

This clone is a singleton in its sample. The chain links TRBV27 to TRBJ2-1; 12 nucleotides align to TRBD2. The germline V gene has CDR1 MNHEY and CDR2 SMNVEV (reference sequence). CDR3 length equals 17 residues. The V gene end was trimmed by 3 bases and the J gene end by 5 bases; junction bases not matched to a gene: 8. This chain's CDR3 is CASSFLAGGALNNEQFF. CDR3 in DNA: TGTGCCAGCAGTTTTCTAGCGGGAGGGGCCCTTAACAATGAGCAGTTCTTC.

This chain links TRBV7-9 with TRBJ2-3; 8 bases map to TRBD2. This CDR3 comprises 16 residues. The ends lost 1 base at V and 2 bases at J; junction bases unmatched: 5. Germline lookup yields CDR1 SEHNR and CDR2 FQNEAQ (reference sequence). CDR3: CASSLVLAENTDTQYF. In DNA, the CDR3 is TGTGCCAGCAGCTTAGTACTAGCGGAAAACACAGATACGCAGTATTTT.

The chain employs TRBV10-3 and TRBJ2-5; D uncertain. This CDR3 spans 12 amino acids. Per germline, CDR1 ENHRY and CDR2 SYGVKD. Trimming left V 3 bases short and J 4 bases short, with 6 bases between. CDR3 region: CAISDSGETQYF. CDR3 DNA: TGTGCCATCAGTGACAGTGGAGAGACCCAGTACTTC.

The CDR3 DNA reads as TGCGCCAGCAGCTCGGATATTGGGGAGGGATCCAACTATGGCTACACCTTC. It codes for CASSSDIGEGSNYGYTF. The chain combines TRBV5-1 with TRBJ1-2, with no clear D. The CDR3 spans 17 residues. V lost 3 bases and J 2 bases, leaving 20 bases between the germline ends. CDR1 and CDR2 (germline): SGHRS, YFSETQ. The full variable domain, rest sourced from reference TRBV5-1 and TRBJ1-2, is KAGVTQTPRYLIKTRGQQVTLSCSPISGHRSVSWYQQTPGQGLQFLFEYFSETQRNKGNFPGRFSGRQFSNSRSEMNVSTLELGDSALYLCASSSDIGEGSNYGYTFGSGTRLTVV.

The chain combines TRBV28 with TRBJ2-7, with D hard to call. Per germline, CDR1 MDHEN and CDR2 SYDVKM. CDR3 length: 14 residues. Trimming stripped 7 bases from V and 4 bases from J, with 17 bases between. This CDR3 reads CASTGLGAEYEQYF. CDR3 DNA: TGTGCCAGCACGGGTTTAGGTGCGGAATACGAGCAGTACTTC.

The V call is TRBV27, the J call TRBJ1-6; D gene uncertain. Germline-derived CDR1 and CDR2 are MNHEY and SMNVEV (reference sequence). The CDR3 extends over 12 amino acids. Trimming took off 5 bases at V and 2 bases at J, with 1 base between the two ends. DNA of the CDR3: TGTGCCAGCAGTCCCTATAATTCACCCCTCCACTTT. It encodes CASSPYNSPLHF.

The chain joins TRBV13 to TRBJ2-2, with D possibly being TRBD1 (5 bases). Trimming cost V 5 bases and J 0 bases, with 7 bases left between them. There are 14 residues in the CDR3. From germline, CDR1 is PRHDT and CDR2 FYEKMQ (reference sequence). The CDR3 reads CASSQGTNTGELFF. For the CDR3, the DNA is TGTGCCAGCAGCCAGGGCACGAACACCGGGGAGCTGTTTTTT.

The chain recombines TRBV9 with TRBJ2-1; 12 bases match TRBD2. CDR3 length: 16 residues. The germline gives CDR1 SGDLS, CDR2 YYNGEE. V was pared by 4 bases and J by 8 bases, with 10 bases of the junction left unmatched. This CDR3 reads CASSSIGTSGSDEQFF. CDR3 bases: TGTGCCAGCAGCTCCATCGGGACTAGCGGGTCCGATGAGCAGTTCTTC.

The chain has TRBV27 and TRBJ2-7; D gene ambiguous. The CDR3 is 14 residues long. V shed 4 bases and J shed 0 bases, with 10 bases lying between them. Germline V CDR1 and CDR2: MNHEY, SMNVEV (reference sequence). CDR3 sequence (DNA): TGTGCCAGCAGTTCGATAGGGTACTCCTACGAGCAGTACTTC. Its protein is CASSSIGYSYEQYF.

The chain links TRBV18 to TRBJ2-1; tentatively, D is TRBD1 (6 bases). V lost 2 bases and J 5 bases, leaving 10 bases between the germline ends. CDR1 KGHSH and CDR2 LQKENI come from the germline V gene. This CDR3 has 14 residues. The CDR3, as DNA: TGTGCCAGCTCACCAGGGGACACGGACAATGAGCAGTTCTTC. As protein: CASSPGDTDNEQFF.

The rearrangement joins TRBV7-2 to TRBJ1-6, with 7 bases matching TRBD1. The germline gives CDR1 SGHTA, CDR2 FQGNSA. Trimming removed 5 bases from V and 0 bases from J; junction bases left unmatched: 7. The CDR3 length is 17 residues. In nucleotides, the CDR3 is TGTGCCAGCAGCGATGGACAGGAGAGCTCCTATAATTCACCCCTCCACTTT. This gives the protein CASSDGQESSYNSPLHF.